The 27 T cell receptor beta chains below all came from one sample that was sequenced in a study of T cells in Graves' hyperthyroidism and ophthalmopathy. It was RNA transcripts that yielded the amplified TCR beta CDR3 regions. The primer set for the first-round RT-PCR of the TCR CDR3 was HTBI. Using its own MiXCR run on the multiplex PCR reads, TCRdb lists one record per CDR3 protein. The data contain about 600,000 distinct CDR3 sequences, 11% to 15% of them singletons. The material sequenced was blood. The receptors come from a woman between 18 and 29 years old with Graves' ophthalmopathy.

This clonotype occurred many times. This chain joins TRBV2 and TRBJ2-7; a weak D match, TRBD2 (5 bases). CDR3 size: 15 residues. Trimming removed 6 bases from V and 2 bases from J, with 17 bases in between. Germline CDR1 SNHLY, CDR2 FYNNEI. In DNA form, the CDR3 reads TGTGCCAGCAGCGTCGAGGGCCCCCCCCCCTACGAGCAGTACTTC. This gives the protein CASSVEGPPPYEQYF.

The sample holds a few counts of this clonotype. V gene TRBV5-8 combines with J gene TRBJ2-7, with D perhaps being TRBD1 or TRBD2 (5 bases each). The germline V and J ends were trimmed by 4 bases and 4 bases, with 18 bases remaining between them. The germline gives CDR1 SGHTS, CDR2 YDEGEE. This CDR3 contains 15 residues. CDR3 DNA: TGTGCCAGCAGCCTGATAGGGACGGGAAGGTACGAGCAGTACTTC. As protein: CASSLIGTGRYEQYF. Drawing the rest from reference TRBV5-8 and TRBJ2-7, the complete variable domain is EAGVTQSPTHLIKTRGQQATLRCSPISGHTSVYWYQQALGLGLQFLLWYDEGEERNRGNFPPRFSGRQFPNYSSELNVNALELEDSALYLCASSLIGTGRYEQYFGPGTRLTVT.

This clonotype was recorded many times. J is TRBJ2-1 and V is TRBV6-1, with 10 bases identical to TRBD2. V lost 5 bases, J lost 4 bases, and 5 bases stayed unmatched. CDR3 length: 15 amino acids. CDR1 is MNHNS, CDR2 SASEGT, per germline. The CDR3 loop is CASSYDSGRYNEQFF. CDR3 bases: TGTGCCAGCAGTTATGATAGCGGGAGGTACAATGAGCAGTTCTTC.

This clonotype was counted at least ten times. J is TRBJ1-2 and V is TRBV29-1; no firm D call. The CDR3 covers 11 residues. The germline CDR1 and CDR2 sequences are SQVTM and ANQGSEA. This CDR3 is CTSTNRYGYTF. The CDR3 nucleotides read TGCACCTCCACCAACCGCTATGGCTACACCTTC.

This clonotype has ten or more counts. The gene calls are TRBV3-1 and TRBJ1-3; no clear D. The V gene lost 2 bases and the J gene lost 4 bases, with 9 bases spanning the gap. CDR1 and CDR2 (germline): LGHDT, YNNKEL (reference sequence). The CDR3 loop spans 14 amino acids. CDR3 region: CASSQSIGGNTIYF. CDR3 in DNA: TGTGCCAGCAGCCAATCCATCGGCGGAAACACCATATATTTT.

The gene calls are TRBV7-9 and TRBJ1-2, with TRBD1 as a possible D gene (5 bases). Germline V gives CDR1 SEHNR, CDR2 FQNEAQ (reference sequence). V lost 2 bases to trimming and J lost 8 bases, with 12 bases between them. CDR3 length equals 13 residues. The CDR3 is CASSLWRGEGYTF. In DNA, the CDR3 is TGTGCCAGCAGCTTATGGAGGGGTGAGGGCTACACCTTC. The entire variable domain, with the rest obtained from reference TRBV7-9 and TRBJ1-2, is as follows: DTGVSQNPRHKITKRGQNVTFRCDPISEHNRLYWYRQTLGQGPEFLTYFQNEAQLEKSRLLSDRFSAERPKGSFSTLEIQRTEQGDSAMYLCASSLWRGEGYTFGSGTRLTVV.

The rearrangement uses TRBV7-9 and TRBJ2-3; 10 nucleotides align to TRBD1. The CDR3 loop spans 17 amino acids. J gave up 1 base and V 1 base, and 5 bases lay outside the gene matches. CDR1 and CDR2 from the germline V gene are SEHNR and FQNEAQ (reference sequence). CDR3 DNA sequence: TGTGCCAGCAGCTTAGGGGACAGGGGCTGGGGCACAGATACGCAGTATTTT. This encodes CASSLGDRGWGTDTQYF.

This chain's CDR3 is CSVVPTLTRDEQFF. The CDR3 DNA reads TGCAGCGTTGTCCCAACACTTACGCGGGATGAGCAGTTCTTC. The chain joins TRBV29-1 to TRBJ2-1, with D perhaps matching TRBD2 (5 bases). CDR1 is SQVTM, CDR2 ANQGSEA, per germline. CDR3 length: 14 residues. Trimming took 4 bases from V and 8 from J, leaving 18 bases between them.

The chain is built from TRBV5-1 and TRBJ1-3; D not certain. V gave up 3 bases and J gave up 2 bases, with 12 bases separating them. Germline values: CDR1 SGHRS, CDR2 YFSETQ. The CDR3 length is 15 residues. The CDR3 nucleotides are TGCGCCAGCAGCTGGATTTACAAACCTGGAAACACCATATATTTT. Its translation: CASSWIYKPGNTIYF. The full variable domain, in which reference TRBV5-1 and TRBJ1-3 provide the parts outside the CDR3, is KAGVTQTPRYLIKTRGQQVTLSCSPISGHRSVSWYQQTPGQGLQFLFEYFSETQRNKGNFPGRFSGRQFSNSRSEMNVSTLELGDSALYLCASSWIYKPGNTIYFGEGSWLTVV.

This clonotype was seen ten or more times. V usage is TRBV12-3 or TRBV12-4 and J usage is TRBJ1-1; D is unclear. The ends were cut back, 7 bases at V and 1 base at J, with 13 bases in the middle. This CDR3 region has 14 residues. CDR3 DNA sequence: TGTGCCAGCACCCCTGACACCTGGAACACTGAAGCTTTCTTT. Amino acids: CASTPDTWNTEAFF.

The sample holds a few counts of this clonotype. The genes are TRBV19 and TRBJ2-3; perhaps TRBD2 as D (5 bases). Germline-derived CDR1 and CDR2 are LNHDA and SQIVND (reference sequence). The CDR3 sequence is 14 residues long. Trimming took 7 bases from V and 2 from J, leaving 13 bases between them. CDR3 in DNA: TGTGCCAGTACCACGAGGACTCCCACAGATACGCAGTATTTT. Its translation: CASTTRTPTDTQYF.

A word on this clonotype: A much larger clone lies one base from this, so it may be a read error. The V call is TRBV7-2, the J call TRBJ1-1; no firm D call. This CDR3 contains 13 residues. The germline V gene encodes CDR1 SGHTA and CDR2 FQGNSA. The CDR3 sequence is CASSLSSYTGAFF. The CDR3 region has the DNA TGTGCCAGCAGCTTAAGTTCGTACACTGGAGCTTTCTTT.

This clonotype was observed at least ten times. V and J are TRBV6-1 and TRBJ1-4, with 8 bases matching TRBD1. J gave up 4 bases and V 5 bases, and 6 bases lay outside the gene matches. The CDR3 is 15 amino acids. CDR1 and CDR2 from the germline V gene are MNHNS and SASEGT. The chain's CDR3 is CASSFTGGSNEKLFF. CDR3 nucleotides: TGTGCCAGCAGTTTCACAGGGGGAAGTAATGAAAAACTGTTTTTT.

A word on this clonotype: This may be a read error, as it is one base from a much larger clone. The V call is TRBV7-3, the J call TRBJ2-3; possible D gene TRBD2, 5 bases. The V end was cut by 8 bases, the J end by 2 bases, with 17 bases between. Germline CDR1 reads SGHTA; CDR2 reads FQGTGA. The CDR3 contains 15 residues. The CDR3 is CASSGRANTTDTQYF. The CDR3 DNA follows: TGTGCCAGCTCCGGGCGGGCTAACACCACAGATACGCAGTATTTT.

The table lists this clonotype with a few counts. CDR3 sequence reads: CASSFLGNEKLFF. Written as DNA, the CDR3 is TGTGCCAGCAGTTTTTTGGGAAATGAAAAACTGTTTTTT. The chain combines TRBV27 with TRBJ1-4; D call uncertain. This CDR3 region has 13 residues. CDR1 MNHEY and CDR2 SMNVEV come from the germline V gene (reference sequence). V lost 3 bases and J lost 5, with 7 bases in between.

Many counts were recorded for this clonotype. The chain uses TRBV12-3 or TRBV12-4 and TRBJ2-7; maybe TRBD1 (6 bases). The CDR3 has 14 amino acids. Trimming removed 6 bases from V and 5 bases from J, with 17 bases in between. CDR3 amino acids: CASSPGTGQNEQYF. The DNA for the CDR3 is TGTGCCAGCAGCCCGGGAACAGGGCAGAACGAGCAGTACTTC.

This clonotype was detected many times. This chain joins TRBV6-1 and TRBJ2-1; 10 bases are shared with TRBD2. In germline, CDR1 is MNHNS, CDR2 SASEGT. V lost 6 bases and J lost 3; bases outside the gene matches: 11. The CDR3 has 17 amino acids. CDR3 nucleotide sequence: TGTGCCAGCAGCCACCTAGGACTAGCGGATCGCTACAATGAGCAGTTCTTC. Translation gives CASSHLGLADRYNEQFF.

The chain couples TRBV19 to TRBJ2-3; maybe TRBD1 (6 bases). The CDR3 length is 12 residues. Germline values: CDR1 LNHDA, CDR2 SQIVND (reference sequence). Trimming pared 9 bases from V and 3 bases from J, leaving 10 bases between. CDR3 DNA: TGTGCCAGCCGACAGGAAACAGATACGCAGTATTTT. It encodes CASRQETDTQYF. The full variable domain, with the rest looked up from reference TRBV19 and TRBJ2-3, is DGGITQSPKYLFRKEGQNVTLSCEQNLNHDAMYWYRQDPGQGLRLIYYSQIVNDFQKGDIAEGYSVSREKKESFPLTVTSAQKNPTAFYLCASRQETDTQYFGPGTRLTVL.

This clonotype was observed a handful of times. The CDR3 DNA sequence: TGTGCCATCAGTGAGCGAAGCGGGGCCAGCACAGATACGCAGTATTTT. It is translated as CAISERSGASTDTQYF. The rearrangement links TRBV10-3 to TRBJ2-3; 7 bases are a match to TRBD2. Germline-derived CDR1 and CDR2 are ENHRY and SYGVKD. The trim removed 2 bases at V and 0 bases at J, leaving 5 bases unmatched. This CDR3 has 16 residues.

The chain is built from TRBV30 and TRBJ1-1; 7 bases are a match to TRBD1. This CDR3 spans 13 amino acids. Losses at the gene ends were 1 base for V and 1 base for J; bases not matched to a gene: 0. Germline CDR1 reads GTSNPN; CDR2 reads SVGIG (reference sequence). The CDR3 sequence is CAWSAGGNTEAFF. CDR3 DNA: TGTGCCTGGAGTGCAGGGGGGAACACTGAAGCTTTCTTT.

This clonotype came up a few times. The junction shows a germline mismatch at one end, possibly a read error. This rearrangement joins TRBV6-5 to TRBJ1-1; a weak D match, TRBD1 (6 bases). The CDR3 spans 17 residues. Germline V lookup: CDR1 MNHEY, CDR2 SVGAGI. CDR3 protein: CANSYRPGPASGQNGFF. The CDR3 DNA follows: TGTGCCAACAGTTATCGGCCTGGCCCGGCATCTGGACAGAACGGTTTCTTT.

This chain connects TRBV20-1 to TRBJ2-7, with a weak D call TRBD2 (5 bases). The V end lost 0 bases, the J end lost 1 base, and 13 bases lay between the germline ends. Per the germline V gene, CDR1 is DFQATT and CDR2 is SNEGSKA (reference sequence). This CDR3 contains 15 residues. The CDR3 sequence is CSARENPGFSYEQYF. The CDR3 region has the DNA TGCAGTGCTAGAGAGAATCCGGGATTTTCCTACGAGCAGTACTTC.

The CDR3 protein is CASSYRLATYNEQFF. The DNA of the CDR3 is TGTGCCAGCAGTTATAGACTAGCTACCTACAATGAGCAGTTCTTC. This rearrangement joins TRBV6-1 to TRBJ2-1, with TRBD2 matching 7 bases. Germline CDR1 is MNHNS and CDR2 is SASEGT. The CDR3 is 15 amino acids. The V and J ends lost 5 bases and 2 bases, in that order; junction bases with no gene match: 6.

The chain combines TRBV6-2 or TRBV6-3 with TRBJ1-2, with D uncertain. CDR1 and CDR2 from the germline V gene are MNHEY and SVGEGT. CDR3 length equals 13 residues. V lost 5 bases and J lost 3, with 10 bases in between. The DNA for the CDR3 is TGTGCCAGCAGTCCAACAGAATACTATGGCTACACCTTC. Translated, it gives CASSPTEYYGYTF.

This clonotype showed up many times. As DNA, the CDR3 is TGTGCCAGCAGTCCCATGGTGGGCGAAAAACTGTTTTTT. Encoded protein: CASSPMVGEKLFF. The rearrangement uses TRBV27 and TRBJ1-4; D remains unclear. The germline V and J ends were trimmed by 5 bases and 8 bases, with 12 bases remaining between them. The length of the CDR3 is 13 residues. CDR1 and CDR2 from the germline V gene are MNHEY and SMNVEV (reference sequence).

At least ten counts were recorded for this clonotype. This chain joins TRBV5-4 and TRBJ1-2; 8 bases align to TRBD1. The CDR3 runs to 15 residues. The germline gives CDR1 SGHNT, CDR2 YYREEE (reference sequence). The ends lost 4 bases at V and 4 bases at J; junction bases unmatched: 9. CDR3 nucleotides: TGTGCCAGCAGCGCCCGGGACAGGATCCGCTATGGCTACACCTTC. It translates to CASSARDRIRYGYTF.

CDR3 coding DNA: TGTGCCAGCAGTCGATCGGGGATTCCTGGACTCTACGAGCAGTACTTC. Protein product: CASSRSGIPGLYEQYF. The V call is TRBV28, the J call TRBJ2-7; possible D gene TRBD2, 5 bases. This CDR3 is built from 16 residues. The V gene lost 5 bases and the J gene lost 3 bases, with 20 bases spanning the gap. Germline V gene sequence: CDR1 MDHEN, CDR2 SYDVKM.